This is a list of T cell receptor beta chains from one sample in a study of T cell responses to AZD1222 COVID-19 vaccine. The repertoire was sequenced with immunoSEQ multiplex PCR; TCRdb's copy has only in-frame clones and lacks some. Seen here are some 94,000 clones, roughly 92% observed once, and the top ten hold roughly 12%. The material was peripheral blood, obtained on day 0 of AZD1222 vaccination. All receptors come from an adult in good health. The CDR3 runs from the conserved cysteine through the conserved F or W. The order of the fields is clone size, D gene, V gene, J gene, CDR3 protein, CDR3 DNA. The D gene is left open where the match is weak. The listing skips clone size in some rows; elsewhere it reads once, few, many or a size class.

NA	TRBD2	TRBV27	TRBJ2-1	CASSSPGSGELVEQFF	TGTGCCAGCAGTTCCCCGGGTAGCGGGGAACTAGTTGAGCAGTTCTTC
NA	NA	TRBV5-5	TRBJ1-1	CASSSLWGNTEAFF	TGTGCCAGCAGCTCCCTATGGGGGAACACTGAAGCTTTCTTT
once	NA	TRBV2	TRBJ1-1	CASKGLGLNTEAFF	TGTGCCAGCAAAGGCTTGGGCCTGAACACTGAAGCTTTCTTT
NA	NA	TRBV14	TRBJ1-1	CASSPGHWNTEAFF	TGTGCCAGCAGCCCGGGACATTGGAACACTGAAGCTTTCTTT
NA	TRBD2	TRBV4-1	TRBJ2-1	CASSQSTSGGIYNEQFF	TGCGCCAGCAGCCAATCCACTAGCGGGGGGATTTACAATGAGCAGTTCTTC
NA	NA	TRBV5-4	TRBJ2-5	CASSFRGVETQYF	TGTGCCAGCAGCTTCCGAGGGGTCGAGACCCAGTACTTC
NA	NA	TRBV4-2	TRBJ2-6	CASSQDYTAQWANVLTF	TGTGCCAGCAGCCAAGATTATACCGCCCAGTGGGCCAACGTCCTGACTTTC
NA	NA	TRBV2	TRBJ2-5	CASSVSLETQYF	TGTGCCAGCAGTGTAAGCTTGGAGACCCAGTACTTC
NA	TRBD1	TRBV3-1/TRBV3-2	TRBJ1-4	CASSHRDRQATNEKLFF	TGTGCCAGCAGCCACCGGGACAGGCAAGCAACTAATGAAAAACTGTTTTTT
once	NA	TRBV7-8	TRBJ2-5	CASSTRDPSRETQYF	TGTGCCAGCAGCACCCGGGACCCTTCGAGAGAGACCCAGTACTTC
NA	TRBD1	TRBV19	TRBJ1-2	CASSIPDRNYGYTF	TGTGCCAGTAGTATCCCGGACAGGAACTATGGCTACACCTTC
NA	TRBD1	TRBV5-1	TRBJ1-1	CASSLDRIMNTEAFF	TGCGCCAGCAGCCTGGACAGGATTATGAACACTGAAGCTTTCTTT
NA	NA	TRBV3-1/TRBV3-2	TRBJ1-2	CASSHLDGYTF	TGTGCCAGCAGCCATCTGGATGGCTACACCTTC
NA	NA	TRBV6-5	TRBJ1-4	CASSSGQLMGEKLFF	TGTGCCAGCAGTTCCGGACAGTTAATGGGGGAAAAACTGTTTTTT
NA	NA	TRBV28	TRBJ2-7	CASSPGESILGEQYF	TGTGCCAGCAGCCCTGGGGAATCTATATTGGGTGAGCAGTACTTC
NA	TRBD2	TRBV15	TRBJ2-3	CATSRAGRADTQYF	TGTGCCACCAGCAGAGCCGGGAGGGCAGATACGCAGTATTTT
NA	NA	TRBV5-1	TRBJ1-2	CASSLGGRTNYGYTF	TGCGCCAGCAGCTTGGGCGGCAGGACTAACTATGGCTACACCTTC
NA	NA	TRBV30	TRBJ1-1	CAWSVSGVLNTEAFF	TGTGCCTGGAGTGTCTCAGGGGTCCTAAACACTGAAGCTTTCTTT
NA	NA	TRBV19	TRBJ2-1	CASSPLAGQSVDEQFF	TGTGCCAGTAGTCCGTTGGCGGGACAGTCGGTCGATGAGCAGTTCTTC
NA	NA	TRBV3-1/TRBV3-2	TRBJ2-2	CASSQDGRRVGGELFF	TGTGCCAGCAGCCAAGATGGCCGGCGGGTGGGCGGGGAGCTGTTTTTT
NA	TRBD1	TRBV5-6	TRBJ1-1	CASSLTGGTEAFF	TGTGCCAGCAGCCTAACAGGGGGCACTGAAGCTTTCTTT
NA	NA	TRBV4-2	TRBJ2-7	CASSQGAGLQYEQYF	TGTGCCAGCAGCCAAGGGGCAGGGTTGCAGTACGAGCAGTACTTC
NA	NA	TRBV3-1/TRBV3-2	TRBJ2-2	CASSQDWFLNTGELFF	TGTGCCAGCAGCCAAGATTGGTTTTTAAACACCGGGGAGCTGTTTTTT
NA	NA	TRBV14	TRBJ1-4	CASARGPNEKLFF	TGTGCCAGCGCTCGGGGTCCGAATGAAAAACTGTTTTTT
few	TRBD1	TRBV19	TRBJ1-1	CASSGPTGGAEAFF	TGTGCCAGTAGTGGTCCGACAGGGGGAGCTGAAGCTTTCTTT
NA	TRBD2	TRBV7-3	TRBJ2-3	CASSSGLAGGTDTQYF	TGTGCCAGCAGCTCGGGACTAGCGGGAGGGACAGATACGCAGTATTTT
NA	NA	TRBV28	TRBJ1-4	CASSFPSGKLFF	TGTGCCAGCAGTTTCCCGTCCGGAAAACTGTTTTTT
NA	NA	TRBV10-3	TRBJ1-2	CATPRGGVLNYGYTF	TGTGCCACCCCCCGGGGGGGGGTCCTTAACTATGGCTACACCTTC
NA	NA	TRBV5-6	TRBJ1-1	CASSLRQINTEAFF	TGTGCCAGCAGCTTGCGACAGATCAACACTGAAGCTTTCTTT
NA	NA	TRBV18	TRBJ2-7	CASSLTPSDAPGEQYF	TGTGCCAGCTCACTTACCCCTTCGGACGCGCCGGGAGAGCAGTACTTC
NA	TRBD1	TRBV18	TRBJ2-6	CASLRDRGLRSSGANVLTF	TGTGCCAGCTTAAGGGACAGGGGTTTAAGGAGCTCTGGGGCCAACGTCCTGACTTTC
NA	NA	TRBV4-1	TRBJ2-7	CASSQGLKWDGTYEQYF	TGCGCCAGCAGCCAAGGACTAAAATGGGACGGGACCTACGAGCAGTACTTC
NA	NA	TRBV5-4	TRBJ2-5	CASSLAPGESETQYF	TGTGCCAGCAGCTTGGCCCCTGGGGAGTCAGAGACCCAGTACTTC
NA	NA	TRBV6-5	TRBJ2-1	CASSLFPAEQFF	TGTGCCAGCAGTTTATTTCCGGCGGAGCAGTTCTTC
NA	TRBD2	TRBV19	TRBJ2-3	CASTRGLAGGVADTQYF	TGTGCCAGTACCAGGGGGCTAGCGGGAGGAGTGGCAGATACGCAGTATTTT
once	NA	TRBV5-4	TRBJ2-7	CASSLDRFEQYF	TGTGCCAGCAGCTTGGATCGGTTCGAGCAGTACTTC
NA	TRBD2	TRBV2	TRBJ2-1	CASSTPGLAGGQDNEQFF	TGTGCCAGCAGTACACCGGGACTAGCGGGGGGTCAGGACAATGAGCAGTTCTTC
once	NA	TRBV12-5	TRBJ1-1	CASGLVPPAPTGYTEAFF	TGTGCTAGTGGTTTGGTACCCCCAGCACCGACAGGCTACACTGAAGCTTTCTTT
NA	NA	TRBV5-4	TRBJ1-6	CASSYRDLNSPLHF	TGTGCCAGCAGCTACCGGGACCTTAATTCACCCCTCCACTTT
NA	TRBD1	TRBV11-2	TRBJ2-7	CASSLDFETGRYEQYF	TGTGCCAGCAGCTTAGATTTTGAGACAGGGCGCTACGAGCAGTACTTC
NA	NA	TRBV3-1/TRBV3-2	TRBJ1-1	CASSQDTGSWRAFF	TGTGCCAGCAGCCAAGATACAGGATCATGGAGAGCTTTCTTT
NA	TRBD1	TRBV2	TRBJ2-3	CASSAGTGGTDTQYF	TGTGCCAGCAGTGCGGGGACAGGGGGCACAGATACGCAGTATTTT
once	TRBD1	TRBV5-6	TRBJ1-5	CASSQDRGDQPQHF	TGTGCCAGCAGCCAGGACAGGGGCGATCAGCCCCAGCATTTT
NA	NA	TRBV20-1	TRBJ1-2	CSADKNYGYTF	TGCAGTGCTGACAAAAACTATGGCTACACCTTC
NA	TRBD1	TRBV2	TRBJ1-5	CASSSTGDSNQPQHF	TGTGCCAGCAGCTCGACAGGGGATAGCAATCAGCCCCAGCATTTT
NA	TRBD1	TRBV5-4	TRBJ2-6	CASSTAPPGTGGAGANVLTF	TGTGCCAGCAGCACGGCCCCCCCCGGGACAGGGGGCGCTGGGGCCAACGTCCTGACTTTC